The clone carrying this T cell receptor beta chain was seen a few times. These data come from a study of blood T cell repertoires in COVID-19. Overall study context: Acute-phase and convalescent COVID-19 samples originated in the United States, Italy and Spain. Sources were T cells, B-cell-depleted T cells, or PBMCs; the material itself was cDNA or gDNA.

The CDR3 consists of 16 residues. Losses at the gene ends were 1 base for V and 2 bases for J; bases not matched to a gene: 6. Germline V lookup: CDR1 SGDLS, CDR2 YYNGEE. Per the original data handling: Reference gene primer amplification yielded estimated nucleated cell counts. Sequencing was performed with immunoSEQ multiplex PCR; in TCRdb, only in-frame clones are kept and a portion is missing. V and J calls and clone size are those listed in that table; D and trimming were worked out from the DNA. The table includes 120,000 to 150,000 clones, roughly 86% detected once. What was sequenced was peripheral blood. V and J are TRBV9 and TRBJ2-5; 9 bases agree with TRBD2. The sequence was collected from a man aged 50-59 years with active or convalescent COVID-19. The CDR3 sequence: CASSVLPLAGQETQYF. DNA of the CDR3: TGTGCCAGCAGCGTACTCCCCCTAGCGGGGCAAGAGACCCAGTACTTC.